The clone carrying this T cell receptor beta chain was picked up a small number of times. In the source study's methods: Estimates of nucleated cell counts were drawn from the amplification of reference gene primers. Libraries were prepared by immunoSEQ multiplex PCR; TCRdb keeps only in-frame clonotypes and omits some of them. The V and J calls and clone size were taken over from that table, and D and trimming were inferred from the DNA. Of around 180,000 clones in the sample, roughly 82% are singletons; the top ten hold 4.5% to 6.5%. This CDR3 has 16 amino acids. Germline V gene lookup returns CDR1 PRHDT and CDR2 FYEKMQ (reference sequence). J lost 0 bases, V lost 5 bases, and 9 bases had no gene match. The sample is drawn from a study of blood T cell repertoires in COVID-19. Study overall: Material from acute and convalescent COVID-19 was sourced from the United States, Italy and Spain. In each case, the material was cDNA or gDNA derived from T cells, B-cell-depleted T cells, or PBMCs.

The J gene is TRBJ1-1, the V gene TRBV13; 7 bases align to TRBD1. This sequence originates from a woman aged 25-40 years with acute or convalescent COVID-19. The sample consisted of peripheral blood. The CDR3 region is CASSTGARTVNTEAFF. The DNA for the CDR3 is TGTGCCAGCAGCACAGGGGCACGGACAGTGAACACTGAAGCTTTCTTT.